This T cell receptor (beta chain) originates from a study of blood T cell repertoires in COVID-19. Germline-derived CDR1 and CDR2 are MDHEN and SYDVKM. There are 14 residues in the CDR3. The ends were cut back, 4 bases at V and 4 bases at J, with 13 bases in the middle. Produced via immunoSEQ multiplex PCR; TCRdb's table is partial and in-frame only. The data contain fewer than 400,000 clones, around 84% of them singletons. This chain joins TRBV28 and TRBJ1-1, with D tentatively TRBD1 (5 bases). The TCR originated in a man aged 25-45 years who had recovered from COVID-19. The sequencing input was PBMCs or T cells enriched from blood (not recorded which). For the CDR3, the DNA is TGTGCCAGCAGTTCTGCAGGGAGGAGCACTGAAGCTTTCTTT. It specifies CASSSAGRSTEAFF.